This T cell receptor beta chain stems from a study of blood T cells in healthy people across ages. Comment on this clonotype: Lacking the conserved final phenylalanine or tryptophan, this CDR3 likely reflects a read error.

Per the germline V gene, CDR1 is SNHLY and CDR2 is FYNNEI. Trimming pared 7 bases from V and 4 bases from J, leaving 15 bases between. This CDR3 has 14 residues. It was with a sample-barcoded 5' primer and a J-beta primer mix that a second PCR of roughly 7 to 12 cycles was run. From the 5' RACE reads, TCRdb called clonotypes with MiXCR, one entry per CDR3 protein. Seen here are about 970,000 distinct CDR3 sequences, 45% to 60% observed once, and the top ten hold 20% to 25%. Sequencing was performed on blood. The sequence came from a woman in her sixties or seventies in good health. V is TRBV2 and J is TRBJ2-3; maybe TRBD2 (5 bases). The CDR3 spells CASMQRAPPDTQYL. The CDR3 region has the DNA TGTGCCAGCATGCAGAGGGCGCCCCCAGATACGCAGTATCTT.